Listed here are 21 T cell receptor beta chains from one sample, sequenced in a study of shared clonotypes between healthy human individuals. Assay used: immunoSEQ multiplex PCR; TCRdb lists only in-frame clones, some missing. The sample has 1.6 million or so clones; about 98.5% are singletons. Sequencing was performed on naive CD4+ T cells sorted from blood. The sample's subset: CD45RA+ positively selected. The receptors shown here come from a young man in good health.

The chain carries TRBV6-5 and TRBJ2-3; TRBD2 is a possible D gene (6 bases). This CDR3 has 15 residues. Germline CDR1 and CDR2: MNHEY and SVGAGI. V shed 5 bases and J shed 4 bases, with 16 bases lying between them. The CDR3 sequence: CASSRELAIADTQYF. CDR3 DNA sequence: TGTGCCAGCAGTCGGGAACTAGCAATCGCAGATACGCAGTATTTT.

This clone was seen only once. The rearrangement links TRBV5-6 to TRBJ2-7, with D tentatively TRBD1 (6 bases). This CDR3 spans 15 amino acids. Germline lookup yields CDR1 SGHDT and CDR2 YYEEEE. V lost 1 base and J 2 bases, leaving 13 bases between the germline ends. CDR3 nucleotide sequence: TGTGCCAGCAGCTTGTCTGGGGGCCTGACCTACGAGCAGTACTTC. It yields the protein CASSLSGGLTYEQYF.

The chain combines TRBV6-1 with TRBJ1-4; D not certain. Germline CDR1 MNHNS, CDR2 SASEGT. Between the trimmed V and J ends, which lost 1 base and 5 bases, there was a span of 11 bases. This CDR3 contains 15 residues. The CDR3 loop reads CASSEGFGRNEKLFF. The CDR3 coding sequence is TGTGCCAGCAGTGAAGGGTTCGGGCGAAATGAAAAACTGTTTTTT.

The gene calls are TRBV7-3 and TRBJ2-2; D is uncertain. CDR1 is SGHTA and CDR2 is FQGTGA in the germline V gene. CDR3 length: 13 amino acids. The V gene lost 5 bases and the J gene lost 5 bases, with 9 bases spanning the gap. The CDR3, as DNA: TGTGCCAGCAGCCCAGGTTATACCGGGGAGCTGTTTTTT. Protein sequence: CASSPGYTGELFF.

The chain couples TRBV12-5 to TRBJ2-1, with 14 bases matching TRBD2. The CDR3 totals 16 residues. The V segment lost 2 bases and the J segment 7 bases; nucleotides outside the gene matches: 4. Germline values: CDR1 LGHNT, CDR2 FRNRAP. The CDR3 DNA is TGTGCTAGTGGTTTGATAGGGACTAGCGGGAGTAATGAGCAGTTCTTC. Translating it yields CASGLIGTSGSNEQFF.

The rearrangement uses TRBV6-1 and TRBJ1-2; no definite D call. The CDR3 runs to 12 residues. V was clipped by 7 bases and J by 6 bases, with 12 bases between them. CDR1 MNHNS and CDR2 SASEGT come from the germline V gene. This CDR3 is CASTRAGDGYTF. In nucleotides, the CDR3 is TGTGCCAGCACCCGAGCCGGGGATGGCTACACCTTC.

The rearrangement links TRBV23-1 to TRBJ2-7; D not resolved. TRBV23-1 is known as an ORF, though its function is uncertain. The CDR3 consists of 15 residues. V lost 6 bases and J lost 2, with 17 bases in between. The DNA for the CDR3 is TGCGCCAGCAGGCGGACGATGGCCGTCACCTACGAGCAGTACTTC. Translation gives CASRRTMAVTYEQYF.

V is TRBV9 and J is TRBJ2-1, with TRBD2 matching 8 bases. The CDR3 extends over 15 amino acids. Trimming at V came to 4 bases and at J to 5 bases, leaving 8 bases not matched to a gene. The germline V gene encodes CDR1 SGDLS and CDR2 YYNGEE. In nucleotides, the CDR3 is TGTGCCAGCAGCCCTGCTAGCGGGCTACACAATGAGCAGTTCTTC. This gives the protein CASSPASGLHNEQFF.

The chain has TRBV11-2 and TRBJ2-3; TRBD1 aligns across 7 bases. V lost 5 bases, J lost 2 bases, and 10 bases stayed unmatched. The CDR3 length is 16 residues. CDR1 SGHAT and CDR2 FQNNGV come from the germline V gene. The CDR3 DNA is TGTGCCAGCAGCACCCTGACAGGGTCCCTCACAGATACGCAGTATTTT. It is translated as CASSTLTGSLTDTQYF.

This chain connects TRBV4-3 to TRBJ2-3; D not resolved. This CDR3 region has 13 residues. V was pared by 5 bases and J by 6 bases, with 12 bases between. Germline V CDR1 and CDR2: LGHNA, YSLEER. The CDR3 bases are TGCGCCAGCAGCTGGAACGGTGAGGATACGCAGTATTTT. This codes for CASSWNGEDTQYF.

The chain has TRBV11-2 and TRBJ2-6; D ambiguous. This CDR3 is 13 amino acids long. Germline CDR1 reads SGHAT; CDR2 reads FQNNGV. With 1 base removed from V and 3 bases from J, the gap between germline ends came to 1 base. CDR3 in DNA: TGTGCCAGCAGCTTAGGTGGGGCCAACGTCCTGACTTTC. It yields the protein CASSLGGANVLTF. Filled out from reference TRBV11-2 and TRBJ2-6, the complete variable domain reads EAGVAQSPRYKIIEKRQSVAFWCNPISGHATLYWYQQILGQGPKLLIQFQNNGVVDDSQLPKDRFSAERLKGVDSTLKIQPAKLEDSAVYLCASSLGGANVLTFGAGSRLTVL.

This clone was counted a single time. CDR3 DNA: TGTGCCAGCTCACCAGAACGGGAGCGGTACAATGAGCAGTTCTTC. Protein product: CASSPERERYNEQFF. This chain joins TRBV18 and TRBJ2-1; maybe TRBD2 (6 bases). Germline assignment: CDR1 KGHSH and CDR2 LQKENI. V shed 2 bases and J shed 4 bases, with 12 bases lying between them. CDR3 size: 15 residues.

The chain links TRBV19 to TRBJ1-3; D gene unclear. V shed 2 bases and J shed 0 bases, with 11 bases lying between them. The CDR3 is 16 amino acids. Germline V gene sequence: CDR1 LNHDA, CDR2 SQIVND (reference sequence). CDR3 residues: CASSISSGDSGNTIYF. The CDR3 DNA is TGTGCCAGTAGTATAAGCTCTGGCGACTCTGGAAACACCATATATTTT.

The chain couples TRBV6-1 to TRBJ2-7, with D possibly TRBD1 on 6 matching bases. Germline V gene lookup returns CDR1 MNHNS and CDR2 SASEGT. V lost 9 bases to trimming and J lost 4 bases, with 13 bases between them. This CDR3 comprises 12 residues. The CDR3 sequence is CASSTQGYEQYF. In DNA, the CDR3 is TGTGCCAGTTCCACCCAGGGGTACGAGCAGTACTTC.

This clone was counted only a few times. This chain connects TRBV7-9 to TRBJ2-7, with 7 positions matching TRBD2. Germline lookup yields CDR1 SEHNR and CDR2 FQNEAQ (reference sequence). This CDR3 is 15 amino acids long. V shed 5 bases and J 3 bases; nucleotides not matched to a gene: 10. The CDR3 DNA reads as TGTGCCAGCAGCCCCGAGCGGGGCGCCCTCTACGAGCAGTACTTC. Protein sequence: CASSPERGALYEQYF.

The rearrangement links TRBV9 to TRBJ2-2; TRBD1 is a possible D gene (6 bases). Germline CDR1 SGDLS, CDR2 YYNGEE. V lost 0 bases and J 6 bases, leaving 12 bases between the germline ends. The CDR3 totals 15 residues. The CDR3 DNA reads as TGTGCCAGCAGCGTAGCTGGGGGCCTTTCCGGGGAGCTGTTTTTT. Amino acids: CASSVAGGLSGELFF.

A word on this clone: In the same sample, other DNA sequences code for this CDR3. This chain joins TRBV5-1 and TRBJ1-1; D possibly corresponds to TRBD1 (5 bases). This CDR3 has 13 residues. Germline CDR1 reads SGHRS; CDR2 reads YFSETQ. V lost 4 bases and J 2 bases, leaving 9 bases between the germline ends. The CDR3 region is CASSQQGNTEAFF. The CDR3 nucleotides are TGCGCCAGCAGCCAGCAGGGAAACACTGAAGCTTTCTTT.

DNA for the CDR3: TGTGCCAGCAGCTTAGGGACGGGCTCGGGCTCCTACAATGAGCAGTTCTTC. As protein: CASSLGTGSGSYNEQFF. The chain uses TRBV11-3 and TRBJ2-1; D not resolved. The CDR3 contains 17 residues. V gave up 1 base and J gave up 0 bases, with 13 bases separating them. Germline V gene data show CDR1 as SGHNT and CDR2 as YENEEA. The full variable domain, with the rest looked up from reference TRBV11-3 and TRBJ2-1, is EAGVVQSPRYKIIEKKQPVAFWCNPISGHNTLYWYLQNLGQGPELLIRYENEEAVDDSQLPKDRFSAERLKGVDSTLKIQPAELGDSAVYLCASSLGTGSGSYNEQFFGPGTRLTVL.

The chain links TRBV6-1 to TRBJ2-3, with D hard to call. Germline-derived CDR1 and CDR2 are MNHNS and SASEGT. This CDR3 spans 15 amino acids. Trimming removed 0 bases from V and 2 bases from J, with 9 bases in between. CDR3 sequence reads: CASSEAKVATDTQYF. The CDR3, as DNA: TGTGCCAGCAGTGAAGCGAAAGTAGCCACAGATACGCAGTATTTT.

The rearrangement links TRBV18 to TRBJ2-1, with 7 bases aligning to TRBD1. The CDR3 runs to 15 residues. Per germline, CDR1 KGHSH and CDR2 LQKENI. J lost 4 bases, V lost 5 bases, and 8 bases had no gene match. The CDR3 region has the DNA TGTGCCAGCTCATCCCAGGGGGAATCTTACAATGAGCAGTTCTTC. Protein: CASSSQGESYNEQFF.

Comment on this clone: Other DNA sequences of this sample code for an identical CDR3. The CDR3 DNA is TGTGCCAGCAGCGTAGGGGTGTACAATGAGCAGTTCTTC. Its translation is CASSVGVYNEQFF. The V and J genes are TRBV9 and TRBJ2-1; D gene uncertain. With 0 bases removed from V and 4 bases from J, the gap between germline ends came to 5 bases. The CDR3 spans 13 residues. In germline, CDR1 is SGDLS, CDR2 YYNGEE. Filled out from reference TRBV9 and TRBJ2-1, the complete variable domain reads DSGVTQTPKHLITATGQRVTLRCSPRSGDLSVYWYQQSLDQGLQFLIQYYNGEERAKGNILERFSAQQFPDLHSELNLSSLELGDSALYFCASSVGVYNEQFFGPGTRLTVL.